The source of this TCR beta chain is a study of neurological immune-mediated disorders. Study outcomes and limitations: The greatest TCR clonal expansion appeared in HTLV-1-associated myelopathy and the smallest, falling below healthy controls, in multiple sclerosis.

Worth noting for this clonotype: What it binds is unknown.

Germline loops: CDR1 LNHDA, CDR2 SQIVND (reference sequence). CDR3 length equals 13 residues. V gave up 6 bases and J gave up 7 bases; unmatched junction bases: 4. Time point denoted: technical triplicate 2. There were approximately 1.1 million CD4+ or CD8+ T cells used in the sorted libraries. With 10-nucleotide random UMIs, 5'RACE was used to make the cDNA. The yield of each sequencing run was over 190 million TCR-beta sequences from 15-18 subjects. MiXCR was run by TCRdb on the 5' RACE reads, yielding one entry per CDR3 protein. The table includes more than 30,000 distinct CDR3 sequences, more than 10% detected once.

Input material: CD4+ T cells from blood. This clonotype originated in a female donor with HTLV-1-associated myelopathy (HAM/TSP). This chain links TRBV19 with TRBJ1-5; 9 bases are a match to TRBD1. CDR3 nucleotides: TGTGCCAGTAGGGACAGGGGTGTACAGCCCCAGCATTTT. Amino acids: CASRDRGVQPQHF.